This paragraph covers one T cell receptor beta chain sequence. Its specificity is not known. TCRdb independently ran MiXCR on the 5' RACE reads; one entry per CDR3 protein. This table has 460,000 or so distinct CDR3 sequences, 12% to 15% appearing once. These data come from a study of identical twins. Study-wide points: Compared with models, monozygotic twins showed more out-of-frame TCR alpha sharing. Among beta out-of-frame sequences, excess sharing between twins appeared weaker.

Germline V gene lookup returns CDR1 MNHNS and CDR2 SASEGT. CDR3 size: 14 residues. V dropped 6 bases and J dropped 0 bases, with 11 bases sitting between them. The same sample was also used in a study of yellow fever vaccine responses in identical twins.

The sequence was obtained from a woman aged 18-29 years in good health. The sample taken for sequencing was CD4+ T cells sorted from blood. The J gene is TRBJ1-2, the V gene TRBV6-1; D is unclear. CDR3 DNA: TGTGCCAGCAGCGTAAGACGGACTAACTATGGCTACACCTTC. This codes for CASSVRRTNYGYTF.